A single sample gave rise to the 25 T cell receptor beta chains below, sequenced in a study of early T cells in non-severe SARS-CoV-2 infection. Via MiXCR, TCRdb re-called the 5' RACE reads, giving one row per CDR3 protein. The sample lists around 40,000 distinct CDR3 sequences, 5.5% to 7.5% occurring once. Material: whole blood. The receptors derive from an adult who was a healthcare worker with PCR-confirmed SARS-CoV-2 infection or an uninfected control (not recorded which).

This clonotype was counted many times. CDR3 bases: TGTGCCAGCAGTTACTCGAGGGGTCAGCCCCAGCATTTT. Translation gives CASSYSRGQPQHF. This chain joins TRBV6-5 and TRBJ1-5; D may be TRBD1 (5 bases). There are 13 residues in the CDR3. The V and J ends lost 0 bases and 6 bases respectively, with 6 bases between them. Germline CDR1 and CDR2: MNHEY and SVGAGI.

On this clonotype: A much larger clonotype is one base distant, so this may be a read error. The chain is built from TRBV25-1 and TRBJ2-4; 9 bases fit TRBD2. V was clipped by 3 bases and J by 9 bases; unmatched bases: 24. In germline, CDR1 is MGHDK, CDR2 SYGVNS. The CDR3 contains 20 residues. CDR3 in DNA: TGTGCCAGCAGTGATACCCACGGCAGACTAGCGGCCCGGAGGATTTGCATTCAGTACTTC. Translated, it gives CASSDTHGRLAARRICIQYF. Based on the CDR3 plus reference TRBV25-1 and TRBJ2-4, the full variable domain is EADIYQTPRYLVIGTGKKITLECSQTMGHDKMYWYQQDPGMELHLIHYSYGVNSTEKGDLSSESTVSRIRTEHFPLTLESARPSHTSQYLCASSDTHGRLAARRICIQYFGAGTRLSVL.

This clonotype was detected only a few times. The chain combines TRBV3-1 with TRBJ1-4; 7 nucleotides match TRBD1. The length of the CDR3 is 19 residues. Germline CDR1 and CDR2: LGHDT and YNNKEL (reference sequence). V was clipped by 0 bases and J by 8 bases; unmatched bases: 18. Written as DNA, the CDR3 is TGTGCCAGCAGCCAAGAAGGAACTCCGACAGGGCTCTCGAGGGAAAAACTGTTTTTT. This codes for CASSQEGTPTGLSREKLFF.

This clonotype was detected a few times. The CDR3 loop reads CASSLDRGGEKLFF. CDR3 in DNA: TGCGCCAGCAGCCTTGACAGGGGTGGCGAAAAACTGTTTTTT. The chain links TRBV5-1 to TRBJ1-4; 8 bases fit TRBD1. V was clipped by 4 bases and J by 8 bases; unmatched bases: 7. CDR1 and CDR2 from the germline V gene are SGHRS and YFSETQ. This CDR3 has 14 amino acids. Filled out from reference TRBV5-1 and TRBJ1-4, the complete variable domain reads KAGVTQTPRYLIKTRGQQVTLSCSPISGHRSVSWYQQTPGQGLQFLFEYFSETQRNKGNFPGRFSGRQFSNSRSEMNVSTLELGDSALYLCASSLDRGGEKLFFGSGTQLSVL.

This clonotype was found many times. The chain links TRBV5-1 to TRBJ2-3; no reliable D call. The germline V and J ends were trimmed by 2 bases and 5 bases, with 6 bases remaining between them. CDR1 is SGHRS and CDR2 is YFSETQ in the germline V gene. This CDR3 has 12 residues. The CDR3 DNA sequence: TGCGCCAGCAGCTTACCGGGAGATACGCAGTATTTT. It is translated as CASSLPGDTQYF.

The chain combines TRBV18 with TRBJ2-4; D is perhaps TRBD1 (5 bases). CDR1 is KGHSH and CDR2 is LQKENI in the germline V gene. This CDR3 spans 15 amino acids. The germline V and J ends were trimmed by 3 bases and 9 bases, with 18 bases remaining between them. Here the CDR3 DNA reads TGTGCCAGCTCACCCAATCCGGACACCACACTCATTCAGTACTTC. Its protein product is CASSPNPDTTLIQYF.

The rearrangement uses TRBV11-2 and TRBJ2-7; D possibly corresponds to TRBD1 (6 bases). V was cut by 0 bases and J by 8 bases, with 17 bases left in between. Germline CDR1 and CDR2: SGHAT and FQNNGV. The CDR3 is 15 amino acids. CDR3: CASSLEPSGTSKQYF. CDR3 DNA sequence: TGTGCCAGCAGCTTAGAACCTTCCGGGACATCGAAGCAGTACTTC. The full variable domain, completed using reference TRBV11-2 and TRBJ2-7, is EAGVAQSPRYKIIEKRQSVAFWCNPISGHATLYWYQQILGQGPKLLIQFQNNGVVDDSQLPKDRFSAERLKGVDSTLKIQPAKLEDSAVYLCASSLEPSGTSKQYFGPGTRLTVT.

The chain employs TRBV28 and TRBJ1-2; maybe TRBD1 (5 bases). In germline, CDR1 is MDHEN, CDR2 SYDVKM. This CDR3 is built from 14 residues. V gave up 5 bases and J gave up 4 bases, with 14 bases separating them. The CDR3 DNA sequence: TGTGCCAGCAGTGGGGACTTGGGAATCTATGGCTACACCTTC. Protein sequence: CASSGDLGIYGYTF.

The chain joins TRBV9 to TRBJ2-3; no definite D call. Trimming removed 0 bases from V and 3 bases from J, with 8 bases in between. CDR1 is SGDLS and CDR2 is YYNGEE in the germline V gene. The CDR3 sequence is 14 residues long. CDR3 DNA: TGTGCCAGCAGCGTAGAATCCGGTACAGATACGCAGTATTTT. Translated, it gives CASSVESGTDTQYF.

This sequence joins TRBV4-1 and TRBJ2-1; D possibly corresponds to TRBD1 (8 bases). Deletions cut 3 bases from V and 7 bases from J, with 16 bases between. The CDR3 extends over 15 amino acids. Germline assignment: CDR1 MGHRA and CDR2 YSYEKL. In nucleotides, the CDR3 is TGCGCCAGCAGCCAGAGCGGGACAGGTCAAAATGAGCAGTTCTTC. It translates to CASSQSGTGQNEQFF.

This clonotype was detected ten times or more. The V gene is TRBV2, the J gene TRBJ1-6, with 10 bases that match TRBD1. CDR3 size: 14 residues. After removal of 5 bases from V and 7 bases from J, the junction contained 2 bases not matched to a gene. Germline V gives CDR1 SNHLY, CDR2 FYNNEI. The CDR3 loop is CASSQTGGNSPLHF. The DNA for the CDR3 is TGTGCCAGCAGTCAGACAGGGGGCAATTCACCCCTCCACTTT.

A few counts support this clonotype. This chain joins TRBV27 and TRBJ2-3; 14 nucleotides line up with TRBD2. The germline V gene has CDR1 MNHEY and CDR2 SMNVEV (reference sequence). V dropped 5 bases and J dropped 0; count of bases not matched to a gene: 7. The CDR3 has 18 amino acids. The CDR3 bases are TGTGCCAGCAGTCCAGGGACTAGCGGGGGAGCTAGCACAGATACGCAGTATTTT. Protein: CASSPGTSGGASTDTQYF.

This clonotype appeared many times. The chain links TRBV6-2 or TRBV6-3 to TRBJ2-7; 8 nucleotides align to TRBD2. The V gene's germline CDR1 is MNHEY and CDR2 SVGEGT. The CDR3 sequence is 14 residues long. V trimming: 2 bases; J trimming: 6 bases; junction bases outside the gene matches: 6. The CDR3 DNA follows: TGTGCCAGCAGTTACAAGCGGGAGAGGGGCGAGCAGTACTTC. Amino acids: CASSYKRERGEQYF.

Many counts were recorded for this clonotype. The J gene is TRBJ2-3, the V gene TRBV20-1, with 8 bases fitting TRBD2. CDR1 and CDR2 (germline): DFQATT, SNEGSKA (reference sequence). The CDR3 loop spans 13 amino acids. J lost 3 bases, V lost 5 bases, and 4 bases had no gene match. The CDR3 spells CSAQSGSTDTQYF. CDR3 DNA: TGCAGTGCTCAAAGCGGGAGTACAGATACGCAGTATTTT.

Ten or more counts support this clonotype. The chain uses TRBV5-4 and TRBJ1-4, with TRBD1 matching over 7 bases. Trimming took 3 bases from V and 0 from J; bases not matched to a gene: 11. Germline V gene data show CDR1 as SGHNT and CDR2 as YYREEE (reference sequence). This CDR3 has 18 amino acids. Here the CDR3 DNA reads TGTGCCAGCAGCTCCCACAGGGGAGCGGAAGCAACTAATGAAAAACTGTTTTTT. As protein: CASSSHRGAEATNEKLFF.

There are many counts of this clonotype. The chain carries TRBV20-1 and TRBJ2-7; 8 bases are a match to TRBD2. CDR1 is DFQATT, CDR2 SNEGSKA, per germline (reference sequence). The CDR3 loop spans 15 amino acids. Trimming removed 0 bases from V and 2 bases from J; junction bases left unmatched: 6. The CDR3 loop is CSARDLREGTYEQYF. CDR3 DNA sequence: TGCAGTGCTAGAGATCTCCGGGAGGGTACCTACGAGCAGTACTTC.

Ten or more counts support this clonotype. This chain links TRBV4-1 with TRBJ2-7, with 8 bases matching TRBD2. With V trimmed by 2 bases and J by 6 bases, 6 bases remained unmatched. CDR1 is MGHRA and CDR2 is YSYEKL in the germline V gene. CDR3 size: 14 residues. The CDR3: CASSQPGTSREQYF. The CDR3 coding sequence is TGCGCCAGCAGCCAACCAGGGACTAGTCGCGAGCAGTACTTC.

This clonotype has at least ten counts. This CDR3 reads CASSPPASGANVLTF. The CDR3 DNA reads TGTGCCAGCTCACCACCAGCCTCTGGGGCCAACGTCCTGACTTTC. The chain links TRBV18 to TRBJ2-6; D unresolved. The V gene lost 0 bases and the J gene lost 0 bases, with 3 bases spanning the gap. The CDR3 has 15 amino acids. Germline lookup yields CDR1 KGHSH and CDR2 LQKENI. The variable domain in full, completed from reference TRBV18 and TRBJ2-6, reads NAGVMQNPRHLVRRRGQEARLRCSPMKGHSHVYWYRQLPEEGLKFMVYLQKENIIDESGMPKERFSAEFPKEGPSILRIQQVVRGDSAAYFCASSPPASGANVLTFGAGSRLTVL.

In this sample, this clonotype turned up many times. The CDR3 sequence is CSASGGDQPQHF. CDR3 in DNA: TGCAGTGCTAGCGGGGGGGATCAGCCCCAGCATTTT. The gene calls are TRBV20-1 and TRBJ1-5, with TRBD1 as a possible D gene (5 bases). From germline, CDR1 is DFQATT and CDR2 SNEGSKA (reference sequence). Between the trimmed V and J ends, which lost 3 bases and 5 bases, there was a span of 8 bases. The CDR3 has 12 amino acids.

This clonotype has ten or more counts. The rearrangement joins TRBV6-6 to TRBJ2-2; no firm D call. This CDR3 spans 15 amino acids. The V end was cut by 5 bases, the J end by 0 bases, with 10 bases between. CDR1 MNHNY and CDR2 SVGAGI come from the germline V gene (reference sequence). The CDR3 protein is CASSRSGPNTGELFF. For the CDR3, the DNA is TGTGCCAGCAGTCGCTCAGGTCCGAACACCGGGGAGCTGTTTTTT.

This clonotype was picked up many times. The V and J genes are TRBV10-3 and TRBJ2-1; TRBD2 aligns across 7 bases. The CDR3 loop spans 11 amino acids. J was trimmed by 8 bases and V by 11 bases; bases with no gene match: 6. Germline V gene data show CDR1 as ENHRY and CDR2 as SYGVKD. CDR3 residues: CASRGVDEQFF. The CDR3 nucleotides read TGTGCCTCACGGGGGGTCGATGAGCAGTTCTTC.

CDR3 bases: TGTGCCAGCAGCTTAATTCGAGTCGACAGAAAAGATTTGGATACGCAGTATTTT. Protein sequence: CASSLIRVDRKDLDTQYF. The chain combines TRBV11-2 with TRBJ2-3; D might be TRBD1 (5 bases). The CDR3 has 18 amino acids. V lost 2 bases and J 6 bases, leaving 24 bases between the germline ends. Germline loops: CDR1 SGHAT, CDR2 FQNNGV.

The chain uses TRBV18 and TRBJ2-2; D not certain. The germline V gene has CDR1 KGHSH and CDR2 LQKENI. With 2 bases removed from V and 5 bases from J, the gap between germline ends came to 3 bases. The CDR3 runs to 12 residues. The CDR3 DNA reads as TGTGCCAGCTCACCAGAGACCGGGGAGCTGTTTTTT. Protein product: CASSPETGELFF.

A few counts support this clonotype. The chain is built from TRBV21-1 and TRBJ2-3; the D segment call TRBD2 is taken from the table without a DNA check. TRBV21-1 is labeled a pseudogene. CDR3 size: 15 residues. This CDR3 is CASSKNIVGSDTQYF. For the CDR3, the DNA is TGTGCCAGCAGCAAAAACATTGTCGGGAGCGATACGCAGTATTTT.

This clonotype has ten or more counts. The chain recombines TRBV6-5 with TRBJ2-5; D gene uncertain. V was trimmed by 8 bases and J by 2 bases, leaving 9 bases between them. The germline CDR1 and CDR2 sequences are MNHEY and SVGAGI. The CDR3 contains 12 residues. CDR3: CASGLGQETQYF. CDR3 DNA sequence: TGTGCCAGCGGCCTGGGTCAAGAGACCCAGTACTTC.